One and the same sample provided the 23 T cell receptor beta chains below, sequenced in a study of CD8+CD57+ T cells in acquired aplastic anemia. TCR beta VDJ and CDR3 were profiled, and genomic DNA was the template. TCRdb fed the reads into MiXCR, producing one record per CDR3 protein. The sample gives around 180,000 distinct CDR3 sequences, roughly 63% of which show up once; 45% is in the top ten. The material sequenced was sorted CD4+, CD8+, or CD8+CD57+ T cells (not recorded which) from PBMCs. These receptor sequences come from a human donor in good health.

The J gene is TRBJ1-2, the V gene TRBV19, with a possible D match to TRBD1 (5 bases). The CDR3 is made up of 14 amino acids. Trimming cost V 2 bases and J 7 bases, with 14 bases left between them. Germline CDR1 and CDR2: LNHDA and SQIVND (reference sequence). This CDR3 is CASSIQGFSLGYTF. In DNA form, the CDR3 reads TGTGCCAGTAGTATACAGGGATTTTCCCTTGGCTACACCTTC. Based on the CDR3 plus reference TRBV19 and TRBJ1-2, the full variable domain is DGGITQSPKYLFRKEGQNVTLSCEQNLNHDAMYWYRQDPGQGLRLIYYSQIVNDFQKGDIAEGYSVSREKKESFPLTVTSAQKNPTAFYLCASSIQGFSLGYTFGSGTRLTVV.

This chain joins TRBV7-3 and TRBJ2-1; D possibly corresponds to TRBD2 (6 bases). The V end was cut by 5 bases, the J end by 0 bases, with 11 bases between. CDR3 length equals 15 residues. Germline CDR1 and CDR2: SGHTA and FQGTGA. In DNA form, the CDR3 reads TGTGCCAGCAGCCTAGCTAGCGTCTCCTACAATGAGCAGTTCTTC. Protein sequence: CASSLASVSYNEQFF. Drawing the rest from reference TRBV7-3 and TRBJ2-1, the complete variable domain is GAGVSQTPSNKVTEKGKYVELRCDPISGHTALYWYRQSLGQGPEFLIYFQGTGAADDSGLPNDRFFAVRPEGSVSTLKIQRTERGDSAVYLCASSLASVSYNEQFFGPGTRLTVL.

The V call is TRBV7-9, the J call TRBJ2-3; TRBD1 aligns across 9 bases. V was pared by 4 bases and J by 1 base, with 12 bases of the junction left unmatched. The CDR3 runs to 18 residues. Germline V gene sequence: CDR1 SEHNR, CDR2 FQNEAQ (reference sequence). CDR3 loop: CASSSNRGRSTGTDTQYF. The CDR3 bases are TGTGCCAGCAGCTCTAACAGGGGGCGATCCACTGGCACAGATACGCAGTATTTT.

In the case of this clonotype: Germline is not matched at one junction end, which may reflect a read error. This rearrangement joins TRBV4-1 to TRBJ2-3; the match to TRBD2 covers 7 bases. This CDR3 contains 14 residues. From germline, CDR1 is MGHRA and CDR2 YSYEKL. As DNA, the CDR3 is TGCGCCAGCAACCAAGGCGGGAGCACAGATACGCAGTATTTC. Protein: CASNQGGSTDTQYF.

The V and J genes are TRBV10-3 and TRBJ1-2, with TRBD1 as a possible D gene (5 bases). The CDR3 consists of 14 residues. V lost 0 bases, J lost 2 bases, and 7 bases lay in between. Germline lookup yields CDR1 ENHRY and CDR2 SYGVKD. Here the CDR3 DNA reads TGTGCCATCAGTGAGTCTCGGGGGAACTATGGCTACACCTTC. Protein: CAISESRGNYGYTF.

This chain joins TRBV7-9 and TRBJ1-1, with D possibly TRBD1 on 5 matching bases. Germline CDR1 SEHNR, CDR2 FQNEAQ (reference sequence). The V and J ends lost 5 bases and 1 base respectively, with 11 bases between them. The CDR3 is 14 residues long. The DNA of the CDR3 is TGTGCCAGCAGCCCGGGACTCCAGAACACTGAAGCTTTCTTT. Amino acid sequence: CASSPGLQNTEAFF.

This clonotype was counted a single time. The J gene is TRBJ2-2, the V gene TRBV7-3, with 7 bases fitting TRBD2. The V and J ends lost 2 bases and 1 base, in that order; junction bases with no gene match: 7. This CDR3 comprises 17 residues. The germline V gene encodes CDR1 SGHTA and CDR2 FQGTGA. The CDR3 here is CASSLVRGVRNTGELFF. In DNA, the CDR3 is TGTGCCAGCAGCTTAGTTCGGGGGGTCAGGAACACCGGGGAGCTGTTTTTT. Full variable domain (remainder filled in from reference TRBV7-3 and TRBJ2-2): GAGVSQTPSNKVTEKGKYVELRCDPISGHTALYWYRQSLGQGPEFLIYFQGTGAADDSGLPNDRFFAVRPEGSVSTLKIQRTERGDSAVYLCASSLVRGVRNTGELFFGEGSRLTVL.

This clonotype has a handful of counts. The chain uses TRBV7-2 and TRBJ2-7, with 7 bases matching TRBD2. V lost 5 bases, J lost 3 bases, and 10 bases stayed unmatched. Germline-derived CDR1 and CDR2 are SGHTA and FQGNSA. The CDR3 is 15 amino acids. This CDR3 is CASSTSSGGSYEQYF. DNA for the CDR3: TGTGCCAGCAGCACTTCTAGCGGAGGGAGCTACGAGCAGTACTTC.

The rearrangement links TRBV7-2 to TRBJ2-5, with 16 bases fitting TRBD2. After removal of 5 bases from V and 5 bases from J, the junction contained 11 bases not matched to a gene. The CDR3 is made up of 18 amino acids. Germline CDR1 reads SGHTA; CDR2 reads FQGNSA. Here the CDR3 reads CASSPLGLAGGPRETQYF. The CDR3 nucleotides are TGTGCCAGCAGCCCCCTGGGACTAGCGGGAGGGCCTCGGGAGACCCAGTACTTC.

The V and J genes are TRBV4-2 and TRBJ1-2; D remains ambiguous. Trimming took off 6 bases at V and 5 bases at J, with 10 bases between the two ends. Germline V gene data show CDR1 as LGHNA and CDR2 as YNFKEQ. The CDR3 has 12 residues. CDR3 region: CASSNTGYGYTF. The CDR3, as DNA: TGTGCCAGCAGTAACACGGGTTATGGCTACACCTTC.

The chain has TRBV7-8 and TRBJ2-3; D is perhaps TRBD2 (6 bases). The V end was cut by 6 bases, the J end by 4 bases, with 8 bases between. The CDR3 extends over 12 amino acids. CDR1 and CDR2 from the germline V gene are SGHVS and FQNEAQ. In nucleotides, the CDR3 is TGTGCCAGCAGACGCGGGGCAGATACGCAGTATTTT. Its translation is CASRRGADTQYF.

On this clonotype itself: The junction departs from germline at one end; a sequencing error may be responsible. This sequence joins TRBV20-1 and TRBJ2-2; tentative D call: TRBD2 (5 bases). Germline assignment: CDR1 DFQATT and CDR2 SNEGSKA (reference sequence). There are 17 residues in the CDR3. Written as DNA, the CDR3 is TGCAGTGCTAGATTCTCCGGGAAAAGGAAGAACTCCGGGGAGCTGTTTTTT. Its translation: CSARFSGKRKNSGELFF.

The genes are TRBV19 and TRBJ1-5; the D is unclear. From germline, CDR1 is LNHDA and CDR2 SQIVND (reference sequence). This CDR3 has 13 amino acids. Trimming removed 5 bases at V and 5 bases at J, with 10 bases between. CDR3 coding DNA: TGTGCCAGTAGTGGCGTGTCCTATCAGCCCCAGCATTTT. It encodes CASSGVSYQPQHF.

The rearrangement links TRBV19 to TRBJ1-2, with 10 bases lining up with TRBD1. CDR1 is LNHDA, CDR2 SQIVND, per germline (reference sequence). Unmatched junction bases numbered 13, after V lost 8 bases and J lost 4 bases. The CDR3 contains 16 residues. DNA for the CDR3: TGTGCCAGTTCCGGGACAGGGGCCCGAAGCCTCTATGGCTACACCTTC. It codes for CASSGTGARSLYGYTF.

This clonotype was seen more than once but under ten times. The V and J genes are TRBV19 and TRBJ2-4; 8 nucleotides align to TRBD2. Germline V gene lookup returns CDR1 LNHDA and CDR2 SQIVND (reference sequence). With 5 bases clipped from V and 9 bases from J, the junction kept 12 bases outside the gene matches. The CDR3 has 15 residues. The CDR3 is CASSSRTSHLGIQYF. Here the CDR3 DNA reads TGTGCCAGTAGTTCCCGGACTAGCCACCTGGGCATTCAGTACTTC.

The V and J genes are TRBV24-1 and TRBJ1-2, with D maybe TRBD1 (5 bases). Trimming removed 6 bases at V and 5 bases at J, with 9 bases between. This CDR3 has 12 amino acids. Per germline, CDR1 KGHDR and CDR2 SFDVKD. The chain's CDR3 is CATSLAGYGYTF. The CDR3 DNA sequence: TGTGCCACCAGTTTGGCAGGGTATGGCTACACCTTC.

This rearrangement joins TRBV7-2 to TRBJ2-5; the D gene is possibly TRBD1 (6 bases). Trimming left V 4 bases short and J 1 base short, with 13 bases between. The CDR3 contains 15 residues. Germline V CDR1 and CDR2: SGHTA, FQGNSA. CDR3 bases: TGTGCCAGCAGCTACGGCAGGGGTGTCCAAGAGACCCAGTACTTC. Protein sequence: CASSYGRGVQETQYF.

This clonotype was recorded only once. Because the CDR3 is missing its conserved closing phenylalanine or tryptophan, this is likely a read error. The chain couples TRBV6-5 to TRBJ1-4; TRBD1 is a possible D gene (5 bases). The ends were cut back, 6 bases at V and 0 bases at J, with 11 bases in the middle. The germline gives CDR1 MNHEY, CDR2 SVGAGI. The CDR3 spans 15 residues. The CDR3 spells CASRTGGTTNEKLFL. Written as DNA, the CDR3 is TGTGCCAGCAGAACTGGGGGGACAACTAATGAAAAACTGTTTCTT.

Many counts were recorded for this clonotype. The J gene is TRBJ2-5, the V gene TRBV9, with D hard to call. CDR3 size: 14 residues. The germline V gene has CDR1 SGDLS and CDR2 YYNGEE. Trimming cost V 3 bases and J 1 base, with 10 bases left between them. The CDR3 protein is CASSAGRFQETQYF. The CDR3 nucleotides are TGTGCCAGCAGCGCCGGACGGTTCCAAGAGACCCAGTACTTC.

Notes on this clonotype: The germline gene is not matched at one end of the junction; a read error may be the cause. The J gene is TRBJ1-2, the V gene TRBV10-3, with 8 bases identical to TRBD1. The CDR3 loop spans 15 amino acids. CDR1 is ENHRY and CDR2 is SYGVKD in the germline V gene. CDR3: CASSQTRGLHYGYTF. DNA for the CDR3: TGTGCCAGCAGTCAAACCAGGGGGCTCCACTATGGCTACACCTTC.

This clonotype was counted between two and nine times. The V call is TRBV7-3, the J call TRBJ2-7; 10 nucleotides align to TRBD1. The CDR3 spans 18 residues. Germline V CDR1 and CDR2: SGHTA, FQGTGA. Trimming took 0 bases from V and 3 from J; bases not matched to a gene: 11. DNA of the CDR3: TGTGCCAGCAGCTTAACCGGACCCCCGGGACAGGGGATCTACGAGCAGTACTTC. Residues: CASSLTGPPGQGIYEQYF.

The V call is TRBV14, the J call TRBJ2-5; 8 bases line up with TRBD2. Germline CDR1 SGHDN, CDR2 FVKESK. The junction had 8 bases not matched to a gene; V was cut back by 10 bases and J by 4 bases. The CDR3 spans 13 residues. CDR3 residues: CATSRAGVETQYF. The CDR3 nucleotides are TGTGCCACCTCCCGAGCGGGGGTAGAGACCCAGTACTTC. Looking up the rest from reference TRBV14 and TRBJ2-5 gives the full variable domain: EAGVTQFPSHSVIEKGQTVTLRCDPISGHDNLYWYRRVMGKEIKFLLHFVKESKQDESGMPNNRFLAERTGGTYSTLKVQPAELEDSGVYFCATSRAGVETQYFGPGTRLLVL.

This clonotype showed up just a few times. The genes are TRBV24-1 and TRBJ1-2, with 12 positions matching TRBD1. Germline values: CDR1 KGHDR, CDR2 SFDVKD. J lost 7 bases, V lost 5 bases, and 7 bases had no gene match. This CDR3 is built from 15 residues. CDR3 DNA sequence: TGTGCCACCAGTGCTAGGGGACAGGGGGCCGGTGGCTACACCTTC. Amino acids: CATSARGQGAGGYTF.